This paragraph reports one T cell receptor beta chain. Antigen: not known. Repertoires were generated with immunoSEQ multiplex PCR, while TCRdb's copy carries only in-frame clones and drops some. Of some 2.3 million clones in the sample, more than 80% were seen once. The entry originates in a study of shared clonotypes between healthy human individuals. Study-wide context: Each donor had three CD4 naive, three CD4 memory, two CD8 naive and one CD8 memory plate. Findings of the study overall: Of the naive CD4 clonotypes, around 4.7% were shared across several donors.

With V trimmed by 0 bases and J by 0 bases, 8 bases remained unmatched. Germline V CDR1 and CDR2: SGHRS, YFSETQ. The CDR3 is 18 amino acids. Sequences were obtained from naive CD4+ T cells from PBMCs. This sample's subset: CD45RA+ positively selected. The clonotype originates from a man younger than 35 in good health. Some clones in this sample may be carry-over from other donors' samples. J is TRBJ2-3 and V is TRBV5-1; the match to TRBD1 covers 9 bases. DNA of the CDR3: TGCGCCAGCAGCTTGGGCAGGACAGGGGACGCAAGCACAGATACGCAGTATTTT. Its protein is CASSLGRTGDASTDTQYF.